Included here is one T cell receptor beta chain sequence, with context. The sample comes from a study of radiotherapy plus CTLA-4 blockade in lung cancer. The overall study: Objective response rate was 18%; disease control rate, 31%.

TCRdb's table, derived via immunoSEQ multiplex PCR, lists solely in-frame clones and lacks some. Of roughly 45,000 clones listed, roughly 64% are singletons. This CDR3 contains 15 residues. Trimming cost V 5 bases and J 2 bases, with 13 bases left between them. Germline V gives CDR1 SGHTA, CDR2 FQGTGA. Material: peripheral blood, obtained from a patient treated with radiotherapy plus ipilimumab. The chain uses TRBV7-3 and TRBJ1-3, with a weak D call TRBD1 (6 bases). The sequence was collected from a human donor with non-small cell lung cancer who had a partial response to radiotherapy plus ipilimumab. The CDR3 bases are TGTGCCAGCAGCCTCCGCGGGGGGCCTGGAAACACCATATATTTT. Translation gives CASSLRGGPGNTIYF. Looking up the rest from reference TRBV7-3 and TRBJ1-3 gives the full variable domain: GAGVSQTPSNKVTEKGKYVELRCDPISGHTALYWYRQSLGQGPEFLIYFQGTGAADDSGLPNDRFFAVRPEGSVSTLKIQRTERGDSAVYLCASSLRGGPGNTIYFGEGSWLTVV.